This TCR beta chain comes out of a study of T cells in Graves' hyperthyroidism and ophthalmopathy. The V and J ends lost 10 bases and 5 bases respectively, with 15 bases between them. This CDR3 spans 12 amino acids. Germline V gene data show CDR1 as MDHEN and CDR2 as SYDVKM. Study-level results: Ophthalmopathy and stable hyperthyroidism were separated by a 13 V-J model.

Using RNA transcripts as the source, TCR beta CDR3 regions were amplified. The TCR CDR3 first-round RT-PCR relied on the HTBI primer set. Each CDR3 protein gets one entry after TCRdb re-called the multiplex PCR reads with MiXCR. The sample consists of around 620,000 distinct CDR3 sequences, over 12% of them appearing once. This clonotype showed up many times. The antigen is not known. The sequencing sample was made of blood. The chain uses TRBV28 and TRBJ2-7; D call uncertain. This clonotype was sampled from a woman under 30 with Graves' ophthalmopathy. CDR3: CAIERPGNEQYF. CDR3 DNA sequence: TGTGCCATCGAGCGCCCGGGTAACGAGCAGTACTTC.